Below are 30 T cell receptor beta chains sequenced from a single sample in a study of T cell repertoires in cytomegalovirus infection. TCRdb ran MiXCR on the reads and lists one entry per CDR3 protein. The sample records under 800,000 distinct CDR3 sequences, about 24% being singletons. The sequencing sample was made of CD8+ T cells from PBMCs. These receptors were obtained from a human donor in good health (CMV status not recorded). Some clones in this sample may be carry-over from other donors' samples.

This clonotype showed up just a few times. The chain is built from TRBV28 and TRBJ1-4; 8 bases are a match to TRBD1. CDR1 is MDHEN and CDR2 is SYDVKM in the germline V gene. J was trimmed by 7 bases and V by 5 bases; bases with no gene match: 12. The CDR3 totals 16 residues. DNA for the CDR3: TGTGCCAGCAGTGACCCAGGGGGCCCTACAGGTGAAAAACTGTTTTTT. It specifies CASSDPGGPTGEKLFF.

The gene calls are TRBV11-1 and TRBJ2-1, with no clear D. The CDR3 runs 16 residues. V lost 5 bases, J lost 0 bases, and 14 bases lay in between. Germline loops: CDR1 SGHAT, CDR2 FQDESV (reference sequence). The CDR3 DNA sequence: TGTGCCAGCAGCGGGGTGGGATATGGCTCCTACAATGAGCAGTTCTTC. This translates into CASSGVGYGSYNEQFF.

This clonotype was seen a few times. The gene calls are TRBV6-5 and TRBJ1-5, with TRBD1 matching over 7 bases. J lost 2 bases, V lost 6 bases, and 10 bases had no gene match. Germline V gene sequence: CDR1 MNHEY, CDR2 SVGAGI. This CDR3 is 16 amino acids long. DNA for the CDR3: TGTGCCAGCAGACAGGGGCCCTACGGGGGCAATCAGCCCCAGCATTTT. This sequence encodes CASRQGPYGGNQPQHF.

The chain links TRBV20-1 to TRBJ1-4; D perhaps matches TRBD1 (6 bases). CDR3 size: 11 residues. The V end was cut by 8 bases, the J end by 6 bases, with 10 bases between. Per germline, CDR1 DFQATT and CDR2 SNEGSKA (reference sequence). The CDR3: CSPRQDEKLFF. CDR3 coding DNA: TGCAGTCCACGACAGGATGAAAAACTGTTTTTT.

This clonotype has just a few counts. For the CDR3, the DNA is TGTGCCAGCAACCGCGGACAGGGTGGCAATCAGCCCCAGCATTTT. Its protein product is CASNRGQGGNQPQHF. The chain carries TRBV2 and TRBJ1-5; 8 bases agree with TRBD1. CDR1 is SNHLY, CDR2 FYNNEI, per germline. The junction had 7 bases not matched to a gene; V was cut back by 7 bases and J by 2 bases. CDR3 size: 15 residues. Using reference TRBV2 and TRBJ1-5 for the parts outside the CDR3, the full variable domain is EPEVTQTPSHQVTQMGQEVILRCVPISNHLYFYWYRQILGQKVEFLVSFYNNEISEKSEIFDDQFSVERPDGSNFTLKIRSTKLEDSAMYFCASNRGQGGNQPQHFGDGTRLSIL.

This clonotype was seen a few times. The V call is TRBV27, the J call TRBJ2-7; 12 nucleotides agree with TRBD1. Losses at the gene ends were 2 bases for V and 7 bases for J; bases not matched to a gene: 6. CDR3 length: 15 amino acids. Looked up from germline, CDR1 is MNHEY and CDR2 is SMNVEV (reference sequence). In DNA, the CDR3 is TGTGCCAGCAGTTTACCGGGACAGGGGGCGTCGGAGCAGTACTTC. It translates to CASSLPGQGASEQYF.

The CDR3 sequence is CASSDRTSGGLSYNEQFF. The CDR3 DNA is TGTGCCAGCAGCGACCGGACTAGCGGGGGTCTCTCCTACAATGAGCAGTTCTTC. The rearrangement uses TRBV9 and TRBJ2-1, with TRBD2 identical over 13 bases. The germline CDR1 and CDR2 sequences are SGDLS and YYNGEE. CDR3 size: 18 residues. The V segment lost 3 bases and the J segment 0 bases; nucleotides outside the gene matches: 6.

This clonotype has just a few counts. The CDR3 spells CASSEQGTNYNEQFF. In nucleotides, the CDR3 is TGTGCCAGCAGTGAACAGGGGACTAACTACAATGAGCAGTTCTTC. The chain is built from TRBV25-1 and TRBJ2-1; D perhaps matches TRBD2 (7 bases). V was trimmed by 2 bases and J by 3 bases, leaving 11 bases between them. Germline V gene data show CDR1 as MGHDK and CDR2 as SYGVNS. The CDR3 extends over 15 amino acids.

This clonotype appeared many times. The chain combines TRBV28 with TRBJ2-1; 7 bases are a match to TRBD1. CDR3 length: 18 residues. CDR1 MDHEN and CDR2 SYDVKM come from the germline V gene. Losses at the gene ends were 3 bases for V and 5 bases for J; bases not matched to a gene: 16. CDR3 protein: CASSLLTDGGQVDNEQFF. The CDR3 nucleotides read TGTGCCAGCAGTTTGTTAACCGATGGAGGACAGGTAGACAATGAGCAGTTCTTC. Together with reference TRBV28 and TRBJ2-1, the CDR3 gives the full variable domain: DVKVTQSSRYLVKRTGEKVFLECVQDMDHENMFWYRQDPGLGLRLIYFSYDVKMKEKGDIPEGYSVSREKKERFSLILESASTNQTSMYLCASSLLTDGGQVDNEQFFGPGTRLTVL.

The rearrangement links TRBV10-1 to TRBJ2-7; 8 positions agree with TRBD1. Per the germline V gene, CDR1 is WNHNN and CDR2 is SYGVQD (reference sequence). CDR3 length: 14 amino acids. Trimming took 2 bases from V and 2 from J; bases not matched to a gene: 2. CDR3 residues: CASSERDRTYEQYF. The CDR3 DNA sequence: TGCGCCAGCAGTGAGCGGGACAGGACCTACGAGCAGTACTTC.

This clonotype appeared once. The rearrangement joins TRBV14 to TRBJ1-2; 7 bases map to TRBD1. The CDR3 has 14 amino acids. The germline CDR1 and CDR2 sequences are SGHDN and FVKESK. With V trimmed by 1 base and J by 7 bases, 6 bases remained unmatched. CDR3 sequence: CASSQGTGRGGYTF. The CDR3 DNA sequence: TGTGCCAGCAGCCAAGGGACAGGAAGGGGTGGCTACACCTTC.

This clonotype occurred a few times. V gene TRBV19 combines with J gene TRBJ2-5, with 8 bases that match TRBD2. The CDR3 length is 15 residues. Germline CDR1 reads LNHDA; CDR2 reads SQIVND (reference sequence). After removal of 0 bases from V and 3 bases from J, the junction contained 3 bases not matched to a gene. CDR3 residues: CASSIDQAGEETQYF. CDR3 in DNA: TGTGCCAGTAGTATAGATCAAGCGGGGGAAGAGACCCAGTACTTC.

This clonotype came up many times. The chain joins TRBV12-3 or TRBV12-4 to TRBJ2-5, with a tentative D call TRBD1 (5 bases). CDR3 length: 13 residues. V lost 6 bases to trimming and J lost 2 bases, with 10 bases between them. CDR3 sequence reads: CASSFPGQETQYF. Here the CDR3 DNA reads TGTGCCAGCAGCTTCCCAGGGCAAGAGACCCAGTACTTC.

V is TRBV20-1 and J is TRBJ1-5; 7 positions agree with TRBD1. CDR1 is DFQATT, CDR2 SNEGSKA, per germline (reference sequence). With 0 bases clipped from V and 3 bases from J, the junction kept 5 bases outside the gene matches. The CDR3 is 15 residues long. The CDR3 sequence is CSARDWQGDNQPQHF. The CDR3 bases are TGCAGTGCTAGAGATTGGCAGGGGGACAATCAGCCCCAGCATTTT.

V usage is TRBV27 and J usage is TRBJ1-2; D possibly corresponds to TRBD1 (6 bases). There are 13 residues in the CDR3. V dropped 4 bases and J dropped 6 bases, with 12 bases sitting between them. CDR1 and CDR2 from the germline V gene are MNHEY and SMNVEV (reference sequence). CDR3 DNA sequence: TGTGCCAGCAGTTCGGGACAACAGCATGGCTACACCTTC. The encoded protein is CASSSGQQHGYTF.

The sample holds a few counts of this clonotype. The chain carries TRBV6-8 and TRBJ1-5, with no clear D. Trimming cost V 2 bases and J 6 bases, with 8 bases left between them. CDR3 length: 13 amino acids. CDR1 is MNHGY and CDR2 is SAAAGT in the germline V gene. In DNA, the CDR3 is TGTGCCAGCAGTTACAGGGTTGGTCAGCCCCAGCATTTT. Translated: CASSYRVGQPQHF.

This sequence joins TRBV27 and TRBJ2-3, with TRBD2 identical over 9 bases. This CDR3 is built from 16 residues. Germline V CDR1 and CDR2: MNHEY, SMNVEV (reference sequence). J lost 2 bases, V lost 8 bases, and 11 bases had no gene match. CDR3 nucleotide sequence: TGTGCCAGCGGCCTAGCGGGGATACCCCACACAGATACGCAGTATTTT. Translated, it gives CASGLAGIPHTDTQYF.

Ten or more counts support this clonotype. The V call is TRBV7-8, the J call TRBJ2-3, with 8 nucleotides matching TRBD2. V shed 1 base, J shed 4 bases, and the junction held 10 bases outside the gene matches. The CDR3 sequence is 17 residues long. CDR1 is SGHVS, CDR2 FQNEAQ, per germline. DNA of the CDR3: TGTGCCAGCAGCTTAGACCGGGGGGGCCGGAGCGCAGATACGCAGTATTTT. Protein: CASSLDRGGRSADTQYF.

At least ten counts were recorded for this clonotype. The rearrangement joins TRBV7-9 to TRBJ2-1, with a tentative D call TRBD2 (5 bases). Trimming removed 2 bases at V and 0 bases at J, with 8 bases between. CDR1 SEHNR and CDR2 FQNEAQ come from the germline V gene (reference sequence). The CDR3 extends over 15 amino acids. For the CDR3, the DNA is TGTGCCAGCAGCTTACCGGACTTCTCCTACAATGAGCAGTTCTTC. Translation gives CASSLPDFSYNEQFF.

This clonotype was seen only a few times. The gene calls are TRBV7-9 and TRBJ1-1; no reliable D call. The germline V gene encodes CDR1 SEHNR and CDR2 FQNEAQ (reference sequence). This CDR3 has 10 amino acids. Trimming took off 7 bases at V and 7 bases at J, with 7 bases between the two ends. The chain's CDR3 is CASNPSEAFF. CDR3 DNA: TGTGCCAGCAACCCCAGTGAAGCTTTCTTT.

The chain recombines TRBV7-9 with TRBJ1-2; D is ambiguous. The CDR3 is 13 amino acids. The ends were cut back, 6 bases at V and 0 bases at J, with 8 bases in the middle. Germline V CDR1 and CDR2: SEHNR, FQNEAQ (reference sequence). In DNA form, the CDR3 reads TGTGCCAGCAGATCCGGGTCTAACTATGGCTACACCTTC. It encodes CASRSGSNYGYTF.

This clonotype was seen only a few times. The chain employs TRBV12-5 and TRBJ2-1; 8 nucleotides align to TRBD2. The CDR3 sequence is 17 residues long. V gave up 1 base and J gave up 4 bases; unmatched junction bases: 9. Germline V lookup: CDR1 LGHNT, CDR2 FRNRAP. In nucleotides, the CDR3 is TGTGCTAGTGGTTTGGCCCCCGGTAGCGGGGCATACAATGAGCAGTTCTTC. It encodes CASGLAPGSGAYNEQFF.

J is TRBJ2-7 and V is TRBV6-5; 7 bases match TRBD1. Germline CDR1 MNHEY, CDR2 SVGAGI. The CDR3 runs 14 residues. Unmatched junction bases numbered 7, after V lost 6 bases and J lost 2 bases. The CDR3 nucleotides read TGTGCCAGCAGGGCCGGGACAGAGACCTACGAGCAGTACTTC. Encoded protein: CASRAGTETYEQYF.

This clonotype was counted ten times or more. The rearrangement links TRBV7-6 to TRBJ2-3, with a possible D match to TRBD1 (6 bases). With 7 bases removed from V and 6 bases from J, the gap between germline ends came to 17 bases. Germline V gene data show CDR1 as SGHVS and CDR2 as FNYEAQ. The CDR3 is 14 amino acids. The CDR3 nucleotides read TGTGCCAGCACCTTCGGACAGTTTGGGGATACGCAGTATTTT. Its translation: CASTFGQFGDTQYF.

In its sample, this clonotype was seen a few times. This chain connects TRBV24-1 to TRBJ2-3; 8 bases agree with TRBD1. Per the germline V gene, CDR1 is KGHDR and CDR2 is SFDVKD. The V gene end was trimmed by 4 bases and the J gene end by 9 bases; junction bases not matched to a gene: 23. The CDR3 is 19 amino acids. CDR3 nucleotides: TGTGCCACCAGTGACCGATTTTGGGCCGGGGACAGGAAGTTGACAACGCAGTATTTT. Residues: CATSDRFWAGDRKLTTQYF.

J is TRBJ2-1 and V is TRBV5-1; D not resolved. Trimming took 3 bases from V and 0 from J, leaving 10 bases between them. The CDR3 is made up of 15 amino acids. Per germline, CDR1 SGHRS and CDR2 YFSETQ. For the CDR3, the DNA is TGCGCCAGCAGCTCCAGTAAGAGCTCCTACAATGAGCAGTTCTTC. Translation: CASSSSKSSYNEQFF.

In its sample, this clonotype was seen a few times. The J gene is TRBJ2-7, the V gene TRBV7-9; the D call may be TRBD1 or TRBD2 (5 bases each). Germline CDR1 reads SEHNR; CDR2 reads FQNEAQ (reference sequence). The CDR3 is 16 amino acids. The V end was cut by 2 bases, the J end by 0 bases, with 14 bases between. In DNA, the CDR3 is TGTGCCAGCAGCTTATCTTACGGGACGTCCTCCTACGAGCAGTACTTC. It is translated as CASSLSYGTSSYEQYF.

The CDR3 sequence: CASSLWPGPSYEQYF. The CDR3 region has the DNA TGTGCCAGCAGCTTATGGCCGGGACCCAGCTACGAGCAGTACTTC. The chain employs TRBV7-2 and TRBJ2-7; D might be TRBD1 or TRBD2, each matching 5 bases. Per germline, CDR1 SGHTA and CDR2 FQGNSA. Trimming cost V 2 bases and J 3 bases, with 14 bases left between them. This CDR3 has 15 residues.

At least ten counts were recorded for this clonotype. The rearrangement links TRBV7-9 to TRBJ2-2, with TRBD1 as a possible D gene (5 bases). This CDR3 spans 16 amino acids. V was pared by 1 base and J by 1 base, with 10 bases between. The germline gives CDR1 SEHNR, CDR2 FQNEAQ (reference sequence). In nucleotides, the CDR3 is TGTGCCAGCAGCTTAGAAGGACACGTGAACACCGGGGAGCTGTTTTTT. Its translation: CASSLEGHVNTGELFF.

The gene calls are TRBV28 and TRBJ2-1, with 9 positions matching TRBD2. CDR3 length: 13 amino acids. CDR1 MDHEN and CDR2 SYDVKM come from the germline V gene. V lost 10 bases and J lost 5; bases outside the gene matches: 6. The CDR3 loop reads CAILAGDNNEQFF. The CDR3 DNA sequence: TGTGCCATTTTAGCGGGGGATAACAATGAGCAGTTCTTC.